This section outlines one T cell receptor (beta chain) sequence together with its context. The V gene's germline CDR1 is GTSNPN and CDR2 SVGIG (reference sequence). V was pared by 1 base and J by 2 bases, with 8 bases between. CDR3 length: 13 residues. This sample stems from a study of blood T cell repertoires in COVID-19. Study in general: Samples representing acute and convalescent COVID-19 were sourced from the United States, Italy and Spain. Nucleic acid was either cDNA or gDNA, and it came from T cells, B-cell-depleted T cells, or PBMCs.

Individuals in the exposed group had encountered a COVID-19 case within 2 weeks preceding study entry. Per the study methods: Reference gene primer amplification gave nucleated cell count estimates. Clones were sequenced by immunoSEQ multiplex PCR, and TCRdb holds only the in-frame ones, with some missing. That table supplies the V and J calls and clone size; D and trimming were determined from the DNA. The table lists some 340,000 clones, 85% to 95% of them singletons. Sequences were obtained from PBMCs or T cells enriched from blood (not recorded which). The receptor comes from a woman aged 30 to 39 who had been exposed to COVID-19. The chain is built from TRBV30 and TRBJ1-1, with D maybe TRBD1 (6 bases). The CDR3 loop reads CAWSETGNTEAFF. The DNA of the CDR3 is TGTGCCTGGAGTGAGACAGGTAACACTGAAGCTTTCTTT.